Listed below are T cell receptor beta chains from one sample, sequenced in a study of blood T cell repertoires in COVID-19. Repertoires were generated with immunoSEQ multiplex PCR, while TCRdb's copy carries only in-frame clones and drops some. There are some 370,000 clones in the sample; 90% occur only once, and around 7% lies in the top ten. Sequencing input: peripheral blood. The source is a young man with active or convalescent COVID-19. Both conserved end residues are part of each CDR3. Fields, in order: D gene, clone size, J gene, V gene, CDR3 protein, CDR3 DNA. A D gene is named only where the DNA matches it firmly. Clone size is not always given. Where it is, it says once, few, many or a class for expanded clones.

>TRBD1|.|TRBJ2-2|TRBV7-2
CASRQTGAGELFF
TGTGCCAGCAGGCAGACAGGGGCCGGGGAGCTGTTTTTT
>.|.|TRBJ1-6|TRBV6-5
CASSRTVYNSPLHF
TGTGCCAGCAGTAGGACAGTCTATAATTCACCCCTCCACTTT
>.|.|TRBJ1-1|TRBV19
CASRLSGAPAYFF
TGTGCCAGCCGACTCTCAGGGGCCCCAGCGTATTTCTTT
>.|.|TRBJ1-4|TRBV4-3
CASSPGGAANEKLFF
TGCGCCAGCAGCCCTGGTGGGGCCGCTAATGAAAAACTGTTTTTT
>TRBD2|few|TRBJ2-1|TRBV28
CASSFHGLAGSGGNEQFF
TGTGCCAGCAGTTTCCACGGACTAGCGGGATCCGGTGGTAATGAGCAGTTCTTC
>.|.|TRBJ1-2|TRBV7-6
CASSLGANYGYTF
TGTGCCAGCAGTTTAGGGGCGAACTATGGCTACACCTTC
>TRBD1|.|TRBJ1-5|TRBV7-8
CASSLVWGQGANQPQHF
TGTGCCAGCAGCTTAGTATGGGGGCAGGGGGCAAATCAGCCCCAGCATTTT
>.|.|TRBJ1-1|TRBV19
CASSPAPGVESAFF
TGTGCCAGTAGTCCGGCCCCAGGGGTTGAATCGGCTTTCTTT
>TRBD1|.|TRBJ1-1|TRBV18
CASSPLRTGNTEAFF
TGTGCCAGCTCACCACTAAGGACAGGGAACACTGAAGCTTTCTTT
>TRBD2|.|TRBJ2-3|TRBV6-4
CASSELAGSSTDTQYF
TGTGCCAGCAGTGAACTAGCGGGGTCGAGCACAGATACGCAGTATTTT
>.|.|TRBJ1-2|TRBV19
CASTTGFYGYTF
TGTGCCAGTACAACAGGCTTCTATGGCTACACCTTC
>TRBD2|.|TRBJ2-3|TRBV28
CASSLRVGRIADTQYF
TGTGCCAGCAGTTTAAGGGTCGGGAGGATCGCAGATACGCAGTATTTT
>TRBD1|.|TRBJ1-4|TRBV2
CASQNRGHTEKLFF
TGTGCCAGTCAAAACAGGGGGCATACTGAAAAACTGTTTTTT
>TRBD2|.|TRBJ2-3|TRBV5-1
CASSLLAGGEGTQYF
TGCGCCAGCAGCTTATTAGCGGGGGGCGAGGGTACGCAGTATTTT
>TRBD2|.|TRBJ2-7|TRBV4-3
CASSQDPAGGTDEQYF
TGCGCCAGCAGCCAAGATCCCGCGGGAGGGACAGACGAGCAGTACTTC
>.|.|TRBJ1-3|TRBV29-1
CSVVRDGNTIYF
TGCAGCGTTGTCAGGGATGGAAACACCATATATTTT
>.|.|TRBJ1-6|TRBV5-1
CASSLQTQANSPLHF
TGCGCCAGCAGCTTGCAAACCCAGGCGAATTCACCCCTCCACTTT
>TRBD1|.|TRBJ2-5|TRBV27
CASSPSPTGREETQYF
TGTGCCAGCAGCCCATCCCCGACAGGGCGAGAGGAGACCCAGTACTTC
>.|.|TRBJ1-3|TRBV3-1/TRBV3-2
CASSRTVSGNTIYF
TGTGCCAGCAGTCGGACAGTCTCTGGAAACACCATATATTTT
>.|.|TRBJ1-2|TRBV19
CASKQGFNGYTF
TGTGCCAGTAAACAGGGTTTTAATGGCTACACCTTC
>.|.|TRBJ1-2|TRBV19
CASKDRPTGSNYGYTF
TGTGCCAGTAAAGACCGTCCTACAGGGTCTAACTATGGCTACACCTTC
>.|.|TRBJ1-1|TRBV28
CATPGGSGGEAFF
TGTGCCACCCCGGGGGGCAGCGGTGGTGAAGCTTTCTTT
>.|once|TRBJ2-2|TRBV28
CASSLRGGTGELFF
TGTGCCAGCAGTTTAAGAGGAGGTACCGGGGAGCTGTTTTTT
>.|.|TRBJ2-2|TRBV5-8
CASSSDRLGSNTGELFF
TGTGCCAGCAGCTCCGACCGACTAGGGAGTAACACCGGGGAGCTGTTTTTT
>TRBD1|.|TRBJ2-7|TRBV28
CASSLDRVDYEQYF
TGTGCCAGCAGTTTAGACAGGGTGGACTACGAGCAGTACTTC
>TRBD2|.|TRBJ2-6|TRBV19
CASRELAGLSGANVLTF
TGTGCCAGTAGGGAACTAGCGGGACTCTCTGGGGCCAACGTCCTGACTTTC
>.|once|TRBJ1-2|TRBV4-2
CASSQDVGRGYTF
TGTGCCAGCAGCCAAGATGTGGGGAGGGGCTACACCTTC
>.|.|TRBJ2-3|TRBV6-6
CASCIRGAADTQYF
TGTGCCAGCTGTATTAGGGGTGCCGCAGATACGCAGTATTTT
>.|.|TRBJ2-7|TRBV19
CASSIAAGATSYEQYF
TGTGCCAGTAGTATAGCGGCCGGAGCGACTTCCTACGAGCAGTACTTC
>TRBD1|.|TRBJ1-4|TRBV28
CASSPDRGNEKLFF
TGTGCCAGCAGTCCGGACAGGGGAAATGAAAAACTGTTTTTT